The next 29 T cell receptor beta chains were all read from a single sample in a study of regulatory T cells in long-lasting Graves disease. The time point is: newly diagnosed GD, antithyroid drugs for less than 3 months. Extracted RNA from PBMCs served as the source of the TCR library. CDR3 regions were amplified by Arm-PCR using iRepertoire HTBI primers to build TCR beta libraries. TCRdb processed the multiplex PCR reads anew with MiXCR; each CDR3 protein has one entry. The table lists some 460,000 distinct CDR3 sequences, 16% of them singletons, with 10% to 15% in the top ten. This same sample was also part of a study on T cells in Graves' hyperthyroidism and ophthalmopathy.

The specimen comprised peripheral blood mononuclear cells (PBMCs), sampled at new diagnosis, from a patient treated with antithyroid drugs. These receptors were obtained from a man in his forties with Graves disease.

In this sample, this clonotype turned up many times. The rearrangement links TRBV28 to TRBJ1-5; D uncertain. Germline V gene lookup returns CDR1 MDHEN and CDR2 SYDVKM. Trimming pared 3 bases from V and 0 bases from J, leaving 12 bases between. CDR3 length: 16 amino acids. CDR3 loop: CASSFRLSSSNQPQHF. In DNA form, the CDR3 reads TGTGCCAGCAGTTTCCGCCTAAGTTCTAGCAATCAGCCCCAGCATTTT.

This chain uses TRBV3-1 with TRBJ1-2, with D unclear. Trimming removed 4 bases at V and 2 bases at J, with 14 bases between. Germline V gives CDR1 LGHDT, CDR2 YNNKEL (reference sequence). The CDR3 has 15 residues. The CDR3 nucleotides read TGTGCCAGCAGCCCCCGGACCATAGCGAACTATGGCTACACCTTC. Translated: CASSPRTIANYGYTF.

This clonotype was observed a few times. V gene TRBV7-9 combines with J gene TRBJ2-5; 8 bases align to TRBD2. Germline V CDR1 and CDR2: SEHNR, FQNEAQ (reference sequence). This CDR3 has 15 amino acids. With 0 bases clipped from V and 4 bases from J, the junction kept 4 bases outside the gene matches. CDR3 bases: TGTGCCAGCAGCTTAGCAACGCTAGCGGGAGAGACCCAGTACTTC. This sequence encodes CASSLATLAGETQYF.

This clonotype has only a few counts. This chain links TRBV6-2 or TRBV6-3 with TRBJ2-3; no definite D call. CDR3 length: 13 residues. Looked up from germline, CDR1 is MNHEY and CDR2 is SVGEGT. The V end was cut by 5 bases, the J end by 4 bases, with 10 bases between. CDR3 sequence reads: CASSAKVADTQYF. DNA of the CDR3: TGTGCCAGCAGTGCCAAGGTTGCAGATACGCAGTATTTT.

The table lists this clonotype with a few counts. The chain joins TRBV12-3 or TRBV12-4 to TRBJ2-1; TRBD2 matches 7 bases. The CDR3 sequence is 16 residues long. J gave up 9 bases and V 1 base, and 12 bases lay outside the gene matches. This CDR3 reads CASSLGRGSGFGEQFF. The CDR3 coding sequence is TGTGCCAGCAGTTTAGGTCGCGGGAGTGGGTTCGGTGAGCAGTTCTTC.

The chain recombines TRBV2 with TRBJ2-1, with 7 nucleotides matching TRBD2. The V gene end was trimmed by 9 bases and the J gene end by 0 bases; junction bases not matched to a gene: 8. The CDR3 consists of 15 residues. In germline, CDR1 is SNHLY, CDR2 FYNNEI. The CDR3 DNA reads TGTGCCAGGGGAGAGCGGGGAAGCTCCTACAATGAGCAGTTCTTC. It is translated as CARGERGSSYNEQFF.

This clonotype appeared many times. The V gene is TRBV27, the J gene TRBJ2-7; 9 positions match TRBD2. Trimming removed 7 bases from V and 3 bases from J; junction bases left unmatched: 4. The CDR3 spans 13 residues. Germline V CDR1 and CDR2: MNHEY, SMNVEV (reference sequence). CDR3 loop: CASKASGNYEQYF. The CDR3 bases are TGTGCCAGCAAGGCTAGCGGGAACTACGAGCAGTACTTC.

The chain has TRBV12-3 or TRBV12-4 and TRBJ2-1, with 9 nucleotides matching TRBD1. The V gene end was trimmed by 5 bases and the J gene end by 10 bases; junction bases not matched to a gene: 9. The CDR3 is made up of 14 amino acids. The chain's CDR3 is CASSAGTGRYEQFF. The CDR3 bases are TGTGCCAGCAGTGCGGGGACAGGGAGATACGAGCAGTTCTTC.

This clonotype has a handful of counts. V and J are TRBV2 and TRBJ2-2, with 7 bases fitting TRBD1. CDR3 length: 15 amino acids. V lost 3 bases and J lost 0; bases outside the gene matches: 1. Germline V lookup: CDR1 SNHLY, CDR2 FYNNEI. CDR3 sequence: CASSEDRSNTGELFF. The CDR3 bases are TGTGCCAGCAGTGAGGACAGGTCGAACACCGGGGAGCTGTTTTTT.

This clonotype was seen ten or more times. The DNA of the CDR3 is TGTGCCAGCAGCCAAGGACTAGCGGGGGGAGGCACAGATACGCAGTATTTT. Amino acids: CASSQGLAGGGTDTQYF. The chain is built from TRBV7-8 and TRBJ2-3, with 14 nucleotides matching TRBD2. From germline, CDR1 is SGHVS and CDR2 FQNEAQ. The V segment lost 5 bases and the J segment 1 base; nucleotides outside the gene matches: 5. The CDR3 runs to 17 residues.

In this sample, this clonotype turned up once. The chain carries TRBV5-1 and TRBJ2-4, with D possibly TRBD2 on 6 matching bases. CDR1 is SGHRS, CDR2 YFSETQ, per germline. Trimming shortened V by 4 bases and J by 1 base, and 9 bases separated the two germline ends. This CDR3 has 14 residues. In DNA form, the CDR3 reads TGCGCCAGCAGCGCGGGGCAGGCCAAAAACATTCAGTACTTC. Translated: CASSAGQAKNIQYF.

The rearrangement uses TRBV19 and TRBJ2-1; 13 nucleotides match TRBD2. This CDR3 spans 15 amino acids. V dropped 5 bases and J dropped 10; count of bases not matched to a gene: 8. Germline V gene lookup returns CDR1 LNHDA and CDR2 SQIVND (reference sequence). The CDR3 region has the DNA TGTGCCAGTAGTGTACTAGCGGGAGGGCCGTCGGAGCAGTTCTTC. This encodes CASSVLAGGPSEQFF.

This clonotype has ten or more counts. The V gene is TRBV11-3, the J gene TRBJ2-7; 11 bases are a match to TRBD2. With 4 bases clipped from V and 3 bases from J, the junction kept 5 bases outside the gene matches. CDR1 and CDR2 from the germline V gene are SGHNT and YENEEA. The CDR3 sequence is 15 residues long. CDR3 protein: CASSSLAGGFYEQYF. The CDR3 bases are TGTGCCAGCAGCTCCCTAGCGGGAGGTTTCTACGAGCAGTACTTC.

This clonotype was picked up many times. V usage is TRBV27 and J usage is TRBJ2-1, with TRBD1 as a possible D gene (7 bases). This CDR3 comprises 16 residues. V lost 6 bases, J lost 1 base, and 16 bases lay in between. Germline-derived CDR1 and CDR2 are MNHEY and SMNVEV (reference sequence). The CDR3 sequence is CASSPSAGGSYNEQFF. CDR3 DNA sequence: TGTGCCAGCAGCCCTAGCGCAGGGGGATCCTACAATGAGCAGTTCTTC.

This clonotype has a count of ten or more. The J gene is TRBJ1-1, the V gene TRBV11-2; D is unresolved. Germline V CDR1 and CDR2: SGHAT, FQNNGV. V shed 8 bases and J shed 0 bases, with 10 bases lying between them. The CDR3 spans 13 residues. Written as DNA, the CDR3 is TGTGCCAGCTCCCCGTTAATGAACACTGAAGCTTTCTTT. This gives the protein CASSPLMNTEAFF.

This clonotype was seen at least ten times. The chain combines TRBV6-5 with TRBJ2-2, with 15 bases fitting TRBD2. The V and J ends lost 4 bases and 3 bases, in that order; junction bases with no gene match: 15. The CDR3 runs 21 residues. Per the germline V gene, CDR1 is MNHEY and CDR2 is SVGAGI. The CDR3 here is CASSLEGTSGRFPFYTGELFF. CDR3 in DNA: TGTGCCAGCAGTTTAGAGGGGACTAGCGGGAGGTTCCCGTTTTACACCGGGGAGCTGTTTTTT.

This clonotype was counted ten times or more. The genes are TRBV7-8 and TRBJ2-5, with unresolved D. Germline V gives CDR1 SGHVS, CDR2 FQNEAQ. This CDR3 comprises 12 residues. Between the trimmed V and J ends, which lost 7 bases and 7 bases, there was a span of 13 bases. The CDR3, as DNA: TGTGCCAGCATGAGTGGCTTGGTGACCCAGTACTTC. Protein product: CASMSGLVTQYF.

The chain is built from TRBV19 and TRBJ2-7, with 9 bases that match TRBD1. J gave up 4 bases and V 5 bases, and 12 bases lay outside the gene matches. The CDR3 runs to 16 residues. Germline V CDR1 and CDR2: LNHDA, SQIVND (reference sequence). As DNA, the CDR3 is TGTGCCAGTAGTCAAGTAGGGACAGGGTCTTCTTACGAGCAGTACTTC. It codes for CASSQVGTGSSYEQYF.

CDR3 nucleotides: TGTGCCACCAGTCCTACTAGCGGAAGCCAAGAGACCCAGTACTTC. This gives the protein CATSPTSGSQETQYF. The V call is TRBV24-1, the J call TRBJ2-5, with 8 bases fitting TRBD2. The CDR3 contains 15 residues. V lost 6 bases to trimming and J lost 1 base; unmatched junction nucleotides: 6. Germline V lookup: CDR1 KGHDR, CDR2 SFDVKD.

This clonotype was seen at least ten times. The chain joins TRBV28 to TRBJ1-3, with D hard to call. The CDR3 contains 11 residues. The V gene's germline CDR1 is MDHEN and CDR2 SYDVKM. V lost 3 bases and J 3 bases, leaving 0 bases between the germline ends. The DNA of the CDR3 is TGTGCCAGCAGTTTTGGAAACACCATATATTTT. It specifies CASSFGNTIYF.

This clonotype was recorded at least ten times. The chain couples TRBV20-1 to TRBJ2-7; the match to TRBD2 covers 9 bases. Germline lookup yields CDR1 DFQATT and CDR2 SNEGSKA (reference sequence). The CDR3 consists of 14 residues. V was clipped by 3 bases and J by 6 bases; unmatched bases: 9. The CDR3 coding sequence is TGCAGTGCTAGTCGGCGGGAGGGTCTGGGCGAGCAGTACTTC. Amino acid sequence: CSASRREGLGEQYF.

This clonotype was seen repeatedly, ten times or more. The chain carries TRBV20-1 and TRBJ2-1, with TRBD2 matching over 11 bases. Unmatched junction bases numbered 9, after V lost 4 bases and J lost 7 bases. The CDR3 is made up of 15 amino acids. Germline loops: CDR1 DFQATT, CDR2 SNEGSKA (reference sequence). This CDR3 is CSATGTSGWGNEQFF. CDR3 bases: TGCAGTGCTACCGGGACTAGCGGTTGGGGAAATGAGCAGTTCTTC.

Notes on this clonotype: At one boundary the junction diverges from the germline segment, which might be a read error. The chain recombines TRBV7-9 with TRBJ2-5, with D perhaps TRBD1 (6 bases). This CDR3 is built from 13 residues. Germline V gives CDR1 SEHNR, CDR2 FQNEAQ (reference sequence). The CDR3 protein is CARSLAGDETQYF. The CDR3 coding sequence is TGTGCCAGAAGCTTAGCAGGGGATGAGACCCAGTACTTC.

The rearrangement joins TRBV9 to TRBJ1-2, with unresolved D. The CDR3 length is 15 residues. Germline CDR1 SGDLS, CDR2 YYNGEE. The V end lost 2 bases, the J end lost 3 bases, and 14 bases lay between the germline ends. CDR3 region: CASSVGVGGDYGYTF. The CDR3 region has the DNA TGTGCCAGCAGCGTCGGGGTGGGAGGCGACTATGGCTACACCTTC.

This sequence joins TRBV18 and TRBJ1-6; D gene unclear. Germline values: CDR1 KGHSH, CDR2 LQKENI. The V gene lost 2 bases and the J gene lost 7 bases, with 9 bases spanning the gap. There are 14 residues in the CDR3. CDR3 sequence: CASSPGPGNSPLHF. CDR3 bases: TGTGCCAGCTCACCAGGGCCTGGGAATTCACCCCTCCACTTT.

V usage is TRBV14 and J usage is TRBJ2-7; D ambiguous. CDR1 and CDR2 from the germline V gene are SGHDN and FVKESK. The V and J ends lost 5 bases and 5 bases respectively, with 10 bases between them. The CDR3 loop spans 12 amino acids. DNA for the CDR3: TGTGCCAGCAGCGCTAACCACCACGAGCAGTACTTC. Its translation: CASSANHHEQYF.

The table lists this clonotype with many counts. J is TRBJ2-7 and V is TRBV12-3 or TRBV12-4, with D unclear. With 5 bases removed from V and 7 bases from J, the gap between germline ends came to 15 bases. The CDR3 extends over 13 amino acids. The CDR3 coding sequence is TGTGCCAGCAGTCGTACGTGGGCGAGGGAGCAGTACTTC. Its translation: CASSRTWAREQYF.

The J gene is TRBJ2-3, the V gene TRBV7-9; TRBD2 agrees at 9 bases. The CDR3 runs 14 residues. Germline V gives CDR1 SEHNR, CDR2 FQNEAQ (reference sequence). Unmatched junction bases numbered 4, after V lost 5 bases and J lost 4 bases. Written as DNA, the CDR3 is TGTGCCAGCAGCCGTAGCGGGAGTGCAGATACGCAGTATTTT. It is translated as CASSRSGSADTQYF.

The CDR3 sequence: CSARQGGSGELFF. The CDR3 DNA follows: TGCAGTGCTCGACAGGGGGGGTCCGGGGAGCTGTTTTTT. J is TRBJ2-2 and V is TRBV20-1; the match to TRBD1 covers 9 bases. From germline, CDR1 is DFQATT and CDR2 SNEGSKA (reference sequence). The CDR3 spans 13 residues. J lost 6 bases, V lost 5 bases, and 4 bases had no gene match.